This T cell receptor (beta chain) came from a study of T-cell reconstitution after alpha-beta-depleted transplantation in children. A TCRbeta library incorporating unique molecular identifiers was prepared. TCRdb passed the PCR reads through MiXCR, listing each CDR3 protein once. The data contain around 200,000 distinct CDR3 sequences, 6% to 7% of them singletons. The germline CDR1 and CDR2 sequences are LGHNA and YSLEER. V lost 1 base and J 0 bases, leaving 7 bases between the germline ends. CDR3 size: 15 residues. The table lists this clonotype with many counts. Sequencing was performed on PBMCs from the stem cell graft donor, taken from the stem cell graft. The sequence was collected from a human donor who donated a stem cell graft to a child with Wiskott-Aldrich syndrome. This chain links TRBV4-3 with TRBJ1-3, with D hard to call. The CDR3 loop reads CASSQGLSSGNTIYF. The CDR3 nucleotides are TGCGCCAGCAGCCAAGGACTGAGCTCTGGAAACACCATATATTTT.